Shown below are 12 T cell receptor beta chains from a single sample sequenced in a study of shared clonotypes between healthy human individuals (dated by TCRdb to 2020 to 2022). The receptor library was made with the immunoSEQ multiplex PCR assay. Entries here come from immuneACCESS through TCRdb and include only in-frame sequences with V and J called. Some clones fail to appear in such tables; in the studies checked, an unresolved V gene covers under half of the shortfall, and the cause of the remainder is unknown. This sample comprises 2 million to 3 million clones, over 85% of them detected only once. Approximately 0.35% of the sample is taken by the ten largest. Sequencing was carried out using naive CD4+ T cells from PBMCs. In light of the paper, this sample's cell subset or site label describes: CD45RA+ positively selected. Every receptor here comes from a man aged 18 to 29 in good health. Some clones in this sample may be carry-over from other donors' samples.

This rearrangement joins TRBV27 to TRBJ2-7; 11 bases match TRBD1. This CDR3 has 15 amino acids. Per the germline V gene, CDR1 is MNHEY and CDR2 is SMNVEV (reference sequence). The V segment lost 6 bases and the J segment 4 bases; nucleotides outside the gene matches: 8. The CDR3 DNA reads TGTGCCAGCAGCAGATTAGGGACAGGGGGATACGAGCAGTACTTC. Its translation: CASSRLGTGGYEQYF.

CDR3 DNA: TGTGCCAGCAGCCAAACATGGGGTGAGCAGTTCTTC. This gives the protein CASSQTWGEQFF. The chain links TRBV7-8 to TRBJ2-1, with D unclear. The CDR3 is made up of 12 amino acids. With 5 bases removed from V and 9 bases from J, the gap between germline ends came to 11 bases. Germline V gene sequence: CDR1 SGHVS, CDR2 FQNEAQ.

The chain uses TRBV11-2 and TRBJ1-2; tentatively, D is TRBD1 (5 bases). Germline CDR1 SGHAT, CDR2 FQNNGV. The germline V and J ends were trimmed by 5 bases and 7 bases, with 14 bases remaining between them. The CDR3 covers 13 residues. CDR3 region: CASSLSGVVGYTF. The DNA of the CDR3 is TGTGCCAGCAGCCTTTCGGGGGTAGTTGGCTACACCTTC.

The V call is TRBV29-1, the J call TRBJ2-5; D remains ambiguous. Trimming shortened V by 1 base and J by 1 base, and 7 bases separated the two germline ends. This CDR3 is 13 amino acids long. CDR1 is SQVTM and CDR2 is ANQGSEA in the germline V gene. The CDR3 protein is CSVEGGSQETQYF. The CDR3 DNA sequence: TGCAGCGTTGAAGGGGGATCCCAAGAGACCCAGTACTTC.

Only one count was recorded for this clone. V usage is TRBV9 and J usage is TRBJ2-2, with 7 bases aligning to TRBD1. The germline CDR1 and CDR2 sequences are SGDLS and YYNGEE. CDR3 size: 15 residues. The J segment lost 3 bases and the V segment lost 6 bases, leaving 8 bases of the junction unmatched. CDR3 residues: CASNRDRVDTGELFF. CDR3 coding DNA: TGTGCCAGCAACCGAGACAGGGTGGACACCGGGGAGCTGTTTTTT.

The chain employs TRBV11-1 and TRBJ1-2; no clear D gene. The CDR3 runs to 14 residues. The V and J ends lost 5 bases and 2 bases respectively, with 12 bases between them. The germline gives CDR1 SGHAT, CDR2 FQDESV (reference sequence). This CDR3 reads CASSPTAANYGYTF. The CDR3 nucleotides are TGTGCCAGCAGCCCAACAGCTGCCAACTATGGCTACACCTTC. Full variable domain (outside the CDR3, taken from reference TRBV11-1 and TRBJ1-2): EAEVAQSPRYKITEKSQAVAFWCDPISGHATLYWYRQILGQGPELLVQFQDESVVDDSQLPKDRFSAERLKGVDSTLKIQPAELGDSAMYLCASSPTAANYGYTFGSGTRLTVV.

The chain employs TRBV15 and TRBJ2-7; 7 nucleotides line up with TRBD2. The V segment lost 2 bases and the J segment 6 bases; nucleotides outside the gene matches: 4. There are 13 residues in the CDR3. Germline loops: CDR1 LNHNV, CDR2 YYDKDF (reference sequence). CDR3 region: CATSRRAGAEQYF. CDR3 DNA: TGTGCCACCAGCAGACGGGCGGGAGCCGAGCAGTACTTC.

The chain is built from TRBV4-1 and TRBJ1-4; D gene unclear. There are 16 residues in the CDR3. Trimming took off 0 bases at V and 4 bases at J, with 12 bases between the two ends. The germline V gene has CDR1 MGHRA and CDR2 YSYEKL. In DNA, the CDR3 is TGCGCCAGCAGCCAAGATAGTGGACTCAGTAATGAAAAACTGTTTTTT. Its protein is CASSQDSGLSNEKLFF.

This chain connects TRBV5-1 to TRBJ2-5, with D unclear. Trimming removed 4 bases from V and 5 bases from J, with 18 bases in between. This CDR3 spans 15 amino acids. The germline gives CDR1 SGHRS, CDR2 YFSETQ. The CDR3 DNA sequence: TGCGCCAGCAGCGGCAGGAGTCCGGGCGGCGAGACCCAGTACTTC. Its protein product is CASSGRSPGGETQYF.

This clone was seen only once. This rearrangement joins TRBV27 to TRBJ2-4, with D tentatively TRBD1 (6 bases). Germline CDR1 is MNHEY and CDR2 is SMNVEV (reference sequence). CDR3 length: 17 amino acids. Trimming shortened V by 7 bases and J by 0 bases, and 19 bases separated the two germline ends. The CDR3 reads CASKGDGHRRAKNIQYF. The CDR3 DNA reads TGTGCCAGCAAGGGGGATGGTCACAGACGAGCCAAAAACATTCAGTACTTC.

The chain is built from TRBV5-1 and TRBJ2-7; 11 bases map to TRBD2. The CDR3 has 15 amino acids. Germline V gives CDR1 SGHRS, CDR2 YFSETQ. V lost 0 bases and J lost 5; bases outside the gene matches: 4. For the CDR3, the DNA is TGCGCCAGCAGCTTGGCCGCGACTAGCGGGAACGAGCAGTACTTC. Its protein product is CASSLAATSGNEQYF. Combining the CDR3 with reference TRBV5-1 and TRBJ2-7 gives the whole variable domain KAGVTQTPRYLIKTRGQQVTLSCSPISGHRSVSWYQQTPGQGLQFLFEYFSETQRNKGNFPGRFSGRQFSNSRSEMNVSTLELGDSALYLCASSLAATSGNEQYFGPGTRLTVT.

With regard to this clone: Within the sample, other DNA sequences also encode this same CDR3. The chain combines TRBV29-1 with TRBJ2-5; no definite D call. The V and J ends lost 7 bases and 1 base respectively, with 4 bases between them. The CDR3 is 10 amino acids. The germline gives CDR1 SQVTM, CDR2 ANQGSEA. The CDR3 DNA reads TGCAGCGCCGGCCAAGAGACCCAGTACTTC. It specifies CSAGQETQYF.